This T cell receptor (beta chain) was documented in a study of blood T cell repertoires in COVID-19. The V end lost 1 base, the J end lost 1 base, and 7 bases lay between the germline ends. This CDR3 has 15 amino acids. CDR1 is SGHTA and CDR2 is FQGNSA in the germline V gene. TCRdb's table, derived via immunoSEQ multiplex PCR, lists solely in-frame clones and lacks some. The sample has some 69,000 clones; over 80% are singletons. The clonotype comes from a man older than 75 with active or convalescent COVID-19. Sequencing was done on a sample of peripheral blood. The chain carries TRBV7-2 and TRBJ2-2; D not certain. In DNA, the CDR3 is TGTGCCAGCAGCTTAGAGCTGATGAACACCGGGGAGCTGTTTTTT. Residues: CASSLELMNTGELFF.